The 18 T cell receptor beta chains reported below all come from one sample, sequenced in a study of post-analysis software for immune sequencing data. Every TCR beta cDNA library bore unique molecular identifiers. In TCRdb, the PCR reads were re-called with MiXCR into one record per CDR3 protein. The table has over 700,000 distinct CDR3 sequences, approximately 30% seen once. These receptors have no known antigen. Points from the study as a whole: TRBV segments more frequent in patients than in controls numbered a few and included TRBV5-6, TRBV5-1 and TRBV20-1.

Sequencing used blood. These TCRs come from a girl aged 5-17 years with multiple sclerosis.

The CDR3 here is CASSYRGPETQYF. The CDR3 DNA reads TGTGCCAGCAGCTACAGGGGCCCAGAGACCCAGTACTTC. The chain combines TRBV7-2 with TRBJ2-5; 7 nucleotides line up with TRBD1. From germline, CDR1 is SGHTA and CDR2 FQGNSA. With 4 bases clipped from V and 4 bases from J, the junction kept 3 bases outside the gene matches. The CDR3 has 13 amino acids.

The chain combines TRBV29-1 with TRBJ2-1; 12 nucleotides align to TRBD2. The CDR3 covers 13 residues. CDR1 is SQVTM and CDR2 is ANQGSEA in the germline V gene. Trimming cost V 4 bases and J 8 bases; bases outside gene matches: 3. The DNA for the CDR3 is TGCAGCGTTGCGACTAGCGGGAGCTATGAGCAGTTCTTC. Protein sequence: CSVATSGSYEQFF.

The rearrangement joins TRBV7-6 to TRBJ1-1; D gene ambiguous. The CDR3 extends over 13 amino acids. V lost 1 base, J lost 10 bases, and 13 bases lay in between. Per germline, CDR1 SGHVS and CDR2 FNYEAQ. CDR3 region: CASSLEAARAAFF. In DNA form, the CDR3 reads TGTGCCAGCAGCTTAGAGGCAGCCCGTGCAGCTTTCTTT.

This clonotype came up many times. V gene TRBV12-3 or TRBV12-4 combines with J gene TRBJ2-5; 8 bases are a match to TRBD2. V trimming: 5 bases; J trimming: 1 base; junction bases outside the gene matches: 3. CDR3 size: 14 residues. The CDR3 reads CASSPGLGQETQYF. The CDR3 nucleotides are TGTGCCAGCAGTCCGGGACTAGGCCAAGAGACCCAGTACTTC.

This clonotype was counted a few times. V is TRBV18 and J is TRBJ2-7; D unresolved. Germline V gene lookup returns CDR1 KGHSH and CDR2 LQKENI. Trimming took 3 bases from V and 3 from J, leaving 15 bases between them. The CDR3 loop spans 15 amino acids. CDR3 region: CASSPYNPPGYEQYF. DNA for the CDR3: TGTGCCAGCTCACCCTACAATCCACCCGGCTACGAGCAGTACTTC.

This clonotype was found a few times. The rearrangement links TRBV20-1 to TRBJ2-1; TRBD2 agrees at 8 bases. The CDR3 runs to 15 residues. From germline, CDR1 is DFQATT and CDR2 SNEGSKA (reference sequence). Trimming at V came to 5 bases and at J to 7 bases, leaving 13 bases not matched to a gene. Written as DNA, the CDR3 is TGCAGTGCTGTCCGGGAGGCGCGGGAGGTAAATGAGCAGTTCTTC. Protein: CSAVREAREVNEQFF.

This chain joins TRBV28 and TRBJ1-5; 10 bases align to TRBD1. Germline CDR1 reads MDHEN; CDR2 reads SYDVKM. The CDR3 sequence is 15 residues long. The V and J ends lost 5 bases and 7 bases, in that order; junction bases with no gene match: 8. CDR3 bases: TGTGCCAGCAGTGGGGACAGGGGTATAGAGCAGCCCCAGCATTTT. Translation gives CASSGDRGIEQPQHF. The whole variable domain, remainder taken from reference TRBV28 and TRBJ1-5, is DVKVTQSSRYLVKRTGEKVFLECVQDMDHENMFWYRQDPGLGLRLIYFSYDVKMKEKGDIPEGYSVSREKKERFSLILESASTNQTSMYLCASSGDRGIEQPQHFGDGTRLSIL.

DNA for the CDR3: TGCAGTGCTAGACCTCGGATGAACACTGAAGCTTTCTTT. This codes for CSARPRMNTEAFF. This chain uses TRBV20-1 with TRBJ1-1; D gene ambiguous. The CDR3 is 13 amino acids. Looked up from germline, CDR1 is DFQATT and CDR2 is SNEGSKA (reference sequence). The V and J ends lost 2 bases and 0 bases respectively, with 7 bases between them.

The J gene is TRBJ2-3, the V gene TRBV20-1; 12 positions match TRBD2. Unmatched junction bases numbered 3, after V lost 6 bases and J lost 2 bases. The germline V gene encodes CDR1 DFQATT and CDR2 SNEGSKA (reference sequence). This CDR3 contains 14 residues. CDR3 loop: CSARLAGDTDTQYF. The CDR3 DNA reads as TGCAGTGCAAGACTAGCGGGGGACACAGATACGCAGTATTTT.

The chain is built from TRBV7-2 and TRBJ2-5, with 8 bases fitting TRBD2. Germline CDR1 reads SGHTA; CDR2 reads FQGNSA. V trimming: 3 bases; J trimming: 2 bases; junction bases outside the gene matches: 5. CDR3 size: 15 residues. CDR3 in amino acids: CASSFSGRRQETQYF. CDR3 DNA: TGTGCCAGCAGCTTCAGCGGGAGACGACAAGAGACCCAGTACTTC.

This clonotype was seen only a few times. The CDR3 sequence: CASSQYDPKSSPLHF. DNA for the CDR3: TGCGCCAGCAGCCAATACGACCCTAAGAGTTCACCCCTCCACTTT. This chain uses TRBV4-1 with TRBJ1-6; D is undetermined. Germline V lookup: CDR1 MGHRA, CDR2 YSYEKL. Trimming took off 2 bases at V and 9 bases at J, with 14 bases between the two ends. The CDR3 length is 15 residues.

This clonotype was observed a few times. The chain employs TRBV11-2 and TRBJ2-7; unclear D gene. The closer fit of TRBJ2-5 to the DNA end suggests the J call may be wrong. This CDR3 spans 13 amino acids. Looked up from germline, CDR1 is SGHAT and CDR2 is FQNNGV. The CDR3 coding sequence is TGTGCCAGCAGCTTAGTCGGTGGACAGACCCAGTACTTC. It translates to CASSLVGGQTQYF.

The CDR3 spells CASSYGTSGTSYEQYF. CDR3 bases: TGTGCCAGCAGTTACGGGACTAGCGGGACCTCCTACGAGCAGTACTTC. This rearrangement joins TRBV6-2 or TRBV6-3 to TRBJ2-7; 13 nucleotides align to TRBD2. Per germline, CDR1 MNHEY and CDR2 SVGEGT. V trimming: 2 bases; J trimming: 0 bases; junction bases outside the gene matches: 1. The CDR3 consists of 16 residues.

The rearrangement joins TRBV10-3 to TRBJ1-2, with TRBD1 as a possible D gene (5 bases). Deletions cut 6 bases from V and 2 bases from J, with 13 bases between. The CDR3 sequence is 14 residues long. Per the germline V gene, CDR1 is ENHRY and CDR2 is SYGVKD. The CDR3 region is CAIRGEPGNYGYTF. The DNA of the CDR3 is TGTGCCATCAGGGGGGAACCAGGGAACTATGGCTACACCTTC.

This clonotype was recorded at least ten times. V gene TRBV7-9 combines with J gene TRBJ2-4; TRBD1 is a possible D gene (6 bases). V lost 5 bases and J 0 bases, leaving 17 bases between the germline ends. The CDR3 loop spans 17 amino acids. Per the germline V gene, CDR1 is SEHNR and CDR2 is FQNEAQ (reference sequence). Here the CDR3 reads CASSPRTDRLAKNIQYF. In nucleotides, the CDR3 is TGTGCCAGCAGCCCGCGGACAGATCGATTAGCCAAAAACATTCAGTACTTC.

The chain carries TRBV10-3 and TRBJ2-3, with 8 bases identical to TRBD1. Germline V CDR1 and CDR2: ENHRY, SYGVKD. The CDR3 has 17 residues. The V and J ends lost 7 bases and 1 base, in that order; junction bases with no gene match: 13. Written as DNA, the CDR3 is TGTGCCATCAAGAGCGCCCAGGGGGCCCGCGGCACAGATACGCAGTATTTT. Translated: CAIKSAQGARGTDTQYF.

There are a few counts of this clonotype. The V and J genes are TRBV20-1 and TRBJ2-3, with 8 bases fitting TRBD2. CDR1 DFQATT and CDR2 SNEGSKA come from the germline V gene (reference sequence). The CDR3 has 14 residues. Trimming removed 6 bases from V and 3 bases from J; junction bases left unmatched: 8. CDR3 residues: CSATRTSRTDTQYF. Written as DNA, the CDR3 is TGCAGTGCCACCCGGACTAGCAGGACAGATACGCAGTATTTT.

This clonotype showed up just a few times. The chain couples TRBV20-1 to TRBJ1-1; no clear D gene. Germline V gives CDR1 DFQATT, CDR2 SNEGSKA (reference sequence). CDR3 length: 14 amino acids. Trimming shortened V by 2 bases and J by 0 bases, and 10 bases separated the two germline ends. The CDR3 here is CSARTLQLNTEAFF. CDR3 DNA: TGCAGTGCTAGAACGTTGCAGCTGAACACTGAAGCTTTCTTT.